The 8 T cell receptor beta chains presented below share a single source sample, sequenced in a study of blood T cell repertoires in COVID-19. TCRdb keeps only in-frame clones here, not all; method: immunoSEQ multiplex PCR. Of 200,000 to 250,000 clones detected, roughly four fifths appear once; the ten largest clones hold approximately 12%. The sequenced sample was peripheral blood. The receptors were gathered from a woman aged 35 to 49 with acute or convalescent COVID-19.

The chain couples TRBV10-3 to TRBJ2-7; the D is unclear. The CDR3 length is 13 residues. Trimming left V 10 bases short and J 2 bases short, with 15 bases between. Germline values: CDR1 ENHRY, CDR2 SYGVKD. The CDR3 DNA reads TGTGCCACCTCGACGTGGAGTGCCTACGAGCAGTACTTC. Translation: CATSTWSAYEQYF.

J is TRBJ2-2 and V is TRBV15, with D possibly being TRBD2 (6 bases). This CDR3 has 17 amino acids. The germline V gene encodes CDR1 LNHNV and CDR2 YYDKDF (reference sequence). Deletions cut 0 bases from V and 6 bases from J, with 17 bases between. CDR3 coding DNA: TGTGCCACCAGCAGAGATGCGGGGCCTCCCAATCCCGGGGAGCTGTTTTTT. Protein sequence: CATSRDAGPPNPGELFF. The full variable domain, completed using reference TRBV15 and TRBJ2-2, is DAMVIQNPRYQVTQFGKPVTLSCSQTLNHNVMYWYQQKSSQAPKLLFHYYDKDFNNEADTPDNFQSRRPNTSFCFLDIRSPGLGDTAMYLCATSRDAGPPNPGELFFGEGSRLTVL.

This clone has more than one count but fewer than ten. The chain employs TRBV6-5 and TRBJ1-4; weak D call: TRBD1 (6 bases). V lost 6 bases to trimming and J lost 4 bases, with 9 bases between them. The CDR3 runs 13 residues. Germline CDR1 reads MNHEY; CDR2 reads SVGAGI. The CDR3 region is CASRKDSNEKLFF. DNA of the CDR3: TGTGCCAGCAGGAAGGACAGTAATGAAAAACTGTTTTTT.

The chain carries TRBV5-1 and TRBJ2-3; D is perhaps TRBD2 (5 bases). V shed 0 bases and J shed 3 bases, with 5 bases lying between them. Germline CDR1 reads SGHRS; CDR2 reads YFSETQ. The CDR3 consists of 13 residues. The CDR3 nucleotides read TGCGCCAGCAGCTTGGGGACTACAGATACGCAGTATTTT. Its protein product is CASSLGTTDTQYF.

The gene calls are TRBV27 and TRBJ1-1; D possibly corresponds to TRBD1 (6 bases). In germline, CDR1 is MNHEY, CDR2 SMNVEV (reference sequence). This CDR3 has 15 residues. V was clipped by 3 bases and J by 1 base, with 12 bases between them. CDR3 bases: TGTGCCAGCAGTTTGCAACAGGGTGCGAACACTGAAGCTTTCTTT. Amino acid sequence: CASSLQQGANTEAFF.

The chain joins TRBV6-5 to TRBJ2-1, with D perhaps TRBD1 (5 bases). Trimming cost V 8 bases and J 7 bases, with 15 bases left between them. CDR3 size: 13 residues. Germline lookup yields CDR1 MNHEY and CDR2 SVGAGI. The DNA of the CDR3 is TGTGCCAGCTGGGGCCAGGGTTTGAATGAGCAGTTCTTC. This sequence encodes CASWGQGLNEQFF.

The CDR3 here is CASSWRGEDTQYF. In DNA form, the CDR3 reads TGCGCCAGCAGTTGGCGGGGGGAAGATACGCAGTATTTT. This rearrangement joins TRBV5-1 to TRBJ2-3; 8 bases align to TRBD2. This CDR3 has 13 residues. Germline V gene data show CDR1 as SGHRS and CDR2 as YFSETQ. V was clipped by 5 bases and J by 5 bases; unmatched bases: 4. The full variable domain, rest sourced from reference TRBV5-1 and TRBJ2-3, is KAGVTQTPRYLIKTRGQQVTLSCSPISGHRSVSWYQQTPGQGLQFLFEYFSETQRNKGNFPGRFSGRQFSNSRSEMNVSTLELGDSALYLCASSWRGEDTQYFGPGTRLTVL.

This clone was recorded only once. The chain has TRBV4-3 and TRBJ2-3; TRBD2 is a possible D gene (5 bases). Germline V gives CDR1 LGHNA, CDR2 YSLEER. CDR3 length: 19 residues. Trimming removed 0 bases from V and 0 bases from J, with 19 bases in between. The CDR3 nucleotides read TGCGCCAGCAGCCAAGATGGGCATACAGCAGCGGCTAGCACAGATACGCAGTATTTT. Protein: CASSQDGHTAAASTDTQYF.